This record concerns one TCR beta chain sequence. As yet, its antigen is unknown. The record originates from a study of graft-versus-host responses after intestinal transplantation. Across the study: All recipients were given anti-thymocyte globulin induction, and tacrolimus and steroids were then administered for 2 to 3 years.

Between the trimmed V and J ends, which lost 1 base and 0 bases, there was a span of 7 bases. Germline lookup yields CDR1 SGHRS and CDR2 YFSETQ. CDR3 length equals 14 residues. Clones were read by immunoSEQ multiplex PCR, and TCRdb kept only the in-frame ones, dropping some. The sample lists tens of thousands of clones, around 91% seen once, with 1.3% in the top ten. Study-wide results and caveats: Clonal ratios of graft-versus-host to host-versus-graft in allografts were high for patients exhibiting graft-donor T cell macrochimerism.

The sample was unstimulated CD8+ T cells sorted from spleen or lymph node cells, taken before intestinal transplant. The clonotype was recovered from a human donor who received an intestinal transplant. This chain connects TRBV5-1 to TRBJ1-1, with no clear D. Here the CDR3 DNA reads TGCGCCAGCAGCTTGAGTAACATGAACACTGAAGCTTTCTTT. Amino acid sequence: CASSLSNMNTEAFF.